This entry is about one T cell receptor beta chain. Its antigen is not identified. TCRalpha along with TCRbeta cDNA was subjected to two nested PCRs lasting 16 and 9 cycles. TCRdb reanalyzed the 5' RACE reads and collapses them to one entry per CDR3 protein, without DNA. This specimen shows over 350,000 distinct CDR3 sequences; the ten leading clones hold approximately 2.8%. This entry belongs to a study of monozygotic twins with inflammatory bowel disease. Study-wide points: Healthy co-twins, by inverse Simpson, had higher TCRbeta diversity than their siblings with IBD.

Germline V gene sequence: CDR1 ENHRY, CDR2 SYGVKD. This CDR3 contains 14 residues. This chain connects TRBV10-3 to TRBJ2-7. This receptor was taken from a human donor with ulcerative colitis or Crohn's disease, or a healthy co-twin of an affected twin (not recorded which). Sequencing was performed on blood. CDR3 protein: CAISPAADSYEQYF.